This record looks at one T cell receptor beta chain sequence and its context. The repertoire was sequenced with immunoSEQ multiplex PCR; TCRdb's copy has only in-frame clones and lacks some. This table has around 72,000 clones, less than 90% appearing once. The data derive from a study of blood T cell repertoires in COVID-19. The V gene's germline CDR1 is SQVTM and CDR2 ANQGSEA. This CDR3 region has 13 residues. This chain joins TRBV29-1 and TRBJ2-3; D not certain. The sequence was collected from an elderly woman with acute or convalescent COVID-19. Material for sequencing was peripheral blood. CDR3 loop: CSGLSSITDTQYF. In DNA form, the CDR3 reads TGCAGTGGGCTGTCGTCCATCACAGATACGCAGTATTTT.